These 8 T cell receptor beta chains were sequenced from one sample in a study of CD8+ T cells in alopecia areata. Extracted from the samples, RNA was reverse transcribed into cDNA to serve as the sequencing template. Generated by immunoSEQ multiplex PCR, the TCRdb table keeps only in-frame clones and is missing some. This sample carries 150,000 to 200,000 clones, roughly 63% of them seen once, and the ten largest clones take 15% to 20%. As for treatment: oral pan-JAK inhibitor, 5-10 mg twice daily. The sequences come from CD4+ T cells sorted from blood, collected at week 56, from a patient treated with tofacitinib. The source is a human donor with alopecia areata.

V usage is TRBV19 and J usage is TRBJ2-6; D remains ambiguous. Germline V CDR1 and CDR2: LNHDA, SQIVND (reference sequence). This CDR3 has 14 amino acids. V lost 5 bases and J lost 4, with 9 bases in between. CDR3 in DNA: TGTGCCAGTAGTCCCCCGCAGGGGGCCAACGTCCTGACTTTC. Encoded protein: CASSPPQGANVLTF.

The chain carries TRBV15 and TRBJ1-6; a possible D gene is TRBD1 (6 bases). From germline, CDR1 is LNHNV and CDR2 YYDKDF (reference sequence). CDR3 length: 15 residues. V was trimmed by 3 bases and J by 8 bases, leaving 14 bases between them. CDR3 sequence (DNA): TGTGCCACCAGCAGGCCAGGGGAGGGAGATTCACCCCTCCACTTT. As protein: CATSRPGEGDSPLHF.

This clone was counted a few times. The chain's CDR3 is CASSAGANEKLFF. DNA of the CDR3: TGCGCCAGCAGCGCGGGAGCTAATGAAAAACTGTTTTTT. This chain links TRBV5-1 with TRBJ1-4; D uncertain. The CDR3 has 13 amino acids. Germline V gene lookup returns CDR1 SGHRS and CDR2 YFSETQ. The V end was cut by 4 bases, the J end by 3 bases, with 7 bases between.

The rearrangement uses TRBV30 and TRBJ1-1, with a weak D call TRBD1 (5 bases). CDR3 length: 14 amino acids. CDR1 GTSNPN and CDR2 SVGIG come from the germline V gene (reference sequence). V was cut by 4 bases and J by 0 bases, with 12 bases left in between. The CDR3 here is CAWNSWGMNTEAFF. In DNA, the CDR3 is TGTGCCTGGAACTCCTGGGGCATGAACACTGAAGCTTTCTTT. Drawing the rest from reference TRBV30 and TRBJ1-1, the complete variable domain is SQTIHQWPATLVQPVGSPLSLECTVEGTSNPNLYWYRQAAGRGLQLLFYSVGIGQISSEVPQNLSASRPQDRQFILSSKKLLLSDSGFYLCAWNSWGMNTEAFFGQGTRLTVV.

About this clone: Different DNA sequences within this sample yield the same CDR3. The rearrangement uses TRBV18 and TRBJ1-5; D gene unclear. Germline CDR1 reads KGHSH; CDR2 reads LQKENI. The V end was cut by 3 bases, the J end by 2 bases, with 8 bases between. The CDR3 is 14 residues long. Written as DNA, the CDR3 is TGTGCCAGCTCACCCGAGCAGGGCAATCAGCCCCAGCATTTT. It translates to CASSPEQGNQPQHF.

The chain recombines TRBV4-3 with TRBJ2-7; no clear D. V lost 0 bases and J 7 bases, leaving 13 bases between the germline ends. The CDR3 length is 14 residues. Per the germline V gene, CDR1 is LGHNA and CDR2 is YSLEER. CDR3: CASSQDRPGGEQYF. For the CDR3, the DNA is TGCGCCAGCAGCCAAGATCGCCCGGGTGGAGAGCAGTACTTC.

This chain connects TRBV29-1 to TRBJ1-2; D not resolved. V was trimmed by 2 bases and J by 13 bases, leaving 14 bases between them. CDR3 length equals 11 residues. The germline CDR1 and CDR2 sequences are SQVTM and ANQGSEA. As DNA, the CDR3 is TGCAGCGTTGAACTCCAGTCGGCGCGCACCTTC. It encodes CSVELQSARTF.

V gene TRBV4-1 combines with J gene TRBJ2-2; D ambiguous. V was pared by 4 bases and J by 9 bases, with 12 bases between. This CDR3 is built from 13 residues. CDR1 and CDR2 (germline): MGHRA, YSYEKL. The CDR3 sequence: CASSPPGSWELFF. The DNA of the CDR3 is TGCGCCAGCAGCCCCCCGGGTAGTTGGGAGCTGTTTTTT.